The 9 T cell receptor beta chains listed next were all sequenced from one sample in a study of cytomegalovirus exposure and HLA in healthy donors. Data came from immunoSEQ multiplex PCR; TCRdb stores just in-frame clones and leaves some out. The sample includes roughly 200,000 clones, 86% seen only once; the top ten take roughly 7%. The material sequenced was PBMCs. The receptor set was obtained from a man between 25 and 39 years old in good health and CMV-seropositive.

This clone is termed medium-sized (0.01 to 0.1%). The chain employs TRBV10-3 and TRBJ2-3; D possibly corresponds to TRBD2 (6 bases). The germline CDR1 and CDR2 sequences are ENHRY and SYGVKD. The CDR3 has 15 residues. The V gene lost 1 base and the J gene lost 2 bases, with 10 bases spanning the gap. The chain's CDR3 is CAISEWGLNTDTQYF. The DNA for the CDR3 is TGTGCCATCAGTGAGTGGGGACTGAACACAGATACGCAGTATTTT.

CDR3 amino acids: CASSLLRGRFAPNTEAFF. The CDR3 nucleotides read TGCGCCAGCAGCCTTCTGAGGGGCCGTTTTGCCCCGAACACTGAAGCTTTCTTT. The chain uses TRBV4-1 and TRBJ1-1; maybe TRBD1 (5 bases). CDR3 size: 18 residues. The ends were cut back, 4 bases at V and 1 base at J, with 22 bases in the middle. CDR1 and CDR2 from the germline V gene are MGHRA and YSYEKL.

The chain's CDR3 is CASSPRTSSYNEQFF. For the CDR3, the DNA is TGTGCCAGCTCACCACGTACTAGCTCCTACAATGAGCAGTTCTTC. The rearrangement links TRBV18 to TRBJ2-1; TRBD2 is a possible D gene (5 bases). The CDR3 sequence is 15 residues long. CDR1 is KGHSH and CDR2 is LQKENI in the germline V gene. Trimming pared 1 base from V and 0 bases from J, leaving 7 bases between.

There are a few counts of this clone. This chain links TRBV30 with TRBJ1-1, with no clear D. This CDR3 is built from 12 residues. V dropped 1 base and J dropped 8 bases, with 11 bases sitting between them. Germline V gene data show CDR1 as GTSNPN and CDR2 as SVGIG (reference sequence). The DNA for the CDR3 is TGTGCCTGGAGTGCCCCCCCGGTAGAAGCTTTCTTT. Translation gives CAWSAPPVEAFF.

The chain couples TRBV11-2 to TRBJ2-7; 7 bases are shared with TRBD1. This CDR3 is built from 15 residues. Germline CDR1 reads SGHAT; CDR2 reads FQNNGV. Germline trimming cut 4 bases from V and 3 bases from J; bases unmatched to any gene: 9. The CDR3 loop reads CASSSGPGGVYEQYF. CDR3 in DNA: TGTGCCAGCAGCTCCGGCCCAGGGGGTGTCTACGAGCAGTACTTC.

This sequence joins TRBV9 and TRBJ1-2, with no clear D. Germline V gives CDR1 SGDLS, CDR2 YYNGEE. The CDR3 runs 17 residues. Trimming cost V 3 bases and J 4 bases, with 22 bases left between them. This CDR3 is CASSAAERHAKGYGYTF. The CDR3 DNA follows: TGTGCCAGCAGCGCCGCTGAGAGGCACGCCAAGGGCTATGGCTACACCTTC.

CDR3 sequence (DNA): TGTGCCAGCAGCTTAGCGGGGGTTAATGAAAAACTGTTTTTT. Translation gives CASSLAGVNEKLFF. V is TRBV7-6 and J is TRBJ1-4, with D tentatively TRBD1 (5 bases). The CDR3 consists of 14 residues. CDR1 is SGHVS, CDR2 FNYEAQ, per germline. Trimming removed 0 bases from V and 4 bases from J, with 6 bases in between. Complete variable domain (other parts from reference TRBV7-6 and TRBJ1-4): GAGVSQSPRYKVTKRGQDVALRCDPISGHVSLYWYRQALGQGPEFLTYFNYEAQQDKSGLPNDRFSAERPEGSISTLTIQRTEQRDSAMYRCASSLAGVNEKLFFGSGTQLSVL.

This chain uses TRBV19 with TRBJ1-1, with no clear D. This CDR3 is 13 amino acids long. Germline loops: CDR1 LNHDA, CDR2 SQIVND (reference sequence). With 5 bases removed from V and 11 bases from J, the gap between germline ends came to 18 bases. DNA of the CDR3: TGTGCCAGTAGTCCCCGGGGAGGGAGAATCGCTTTCTTT. It specifies CASSPRGGRIAFF.

CDR3 DNA sequence: TGCGCCAGCAGCCCTAGCGGGGGGTCTAGCACAGATACGCAGTATTTT. Protein: CASSPSGGSSTDTQYF. The V and J genes are TRBV5-1 and TRBJ2-3; the match to TRBD2 covers 11 bases. Germline V gene lookup returns CDR1 SGHRS and CDR2 YFSETQ. CDR3 size: 16 residues. V dropped 4 bases and J dropped 0; count of bases not matched to a gene: 4.